The 30 T cell receptor beta chains below were found in one sample sequenced in a study of CD8+ T cells in alopecia areata. RNA extraction was followed by reverse transcription into cDNA, which acted as the sequencing template. Sequencing used immunoSEQ multiplex PCR; TCRdb keeps in-frame clones, though not all of them. The sample gives some 200,000 clones, approximately 59% of which show up once; 14% to 15% is in the top ten. Sequencing was performed on CD4+ T cells sorted from blood, taken at week 0. The receptors here all came from a human donor with alopecia areata.

CDR3 in amino acids: CASSWTGSTEAFF. DNA for the CDR3: TGTGCCAGCAGCTGGACGGGGAGCACTGAAGCTTTCTTT. The chain employs TRBV5-6 and TRBJ1-1; D not certain. The germline CDR1 and CDR2 sequences are SGHDT and YYEEEE. The V and J ends lost 3 bases and 4 bases respectively, with 10 bases between them. This CDR3 has 13 residues.

The chain couples TRBV29-1 to TRBJ1-2; possibly TRBD1 for D (6 bases). V was cut by 4 bases and J by 1 base, with 10 bases left in between. Germline V gives CDR1 SQVTM, CDR2 ANQGSEA. The CDR3 covers 13 residues. The CDR3 sequence is CSVATRGNYGYTF. CDR3 sequence (DNA): TGCAGCGTTGCTACCAGGGGTAACTATGGCTACACCTTC.

V is TRBV5-1 and J is TRBJ2-3, with a tentative D call TRBD2 (6 bases). Germline CDR1 reads SGHRS; CDR2 reads YFSETQ. The CDR3 loop spans 13 amino acids. The germline V and J ends were trimmed by 4 bases and 2 bases, with 8 bases remaining between them. The CDR3 DNA reads TGCGCCAGCAGCCCGGACTACACAGATACGCAGTATTTT. Residues: CASSPDYTDTQYF.

This clone was counted between two and nine times. The chain joins TRBV6-1 to TRBJ1-6; 7 positions match TRBD1. This CDR3 comprises 14 residues. Germline CDR1 is MNHNS and CDR2 is SASEGT. J gave up 7 bases and V 7 bases, and 7 bases lay outside the gene matches. CDR3 coding DNA: TGTGCCAGCAACCGGGGACAGTCAAATTCACCCCTCCACTTT. This gives the protein CASNRGQSNSPLHF.

For the CDR3, the DNA is TGTGCCAGCAGCCAAAAACATCGGACAGGAGCCGGCACAGATACGCAGTATTTT. Its protein product is CASSQKHRTGAGTDTQYF. The chain couples TRBV7-6 to TRBJ2-3; TRBD1 matches 7 bases. Germline assignment: CDR1 SGHVS and CDR2 FNYEAQ. V was pared by 5 bases and J by 1 base, with 15 bases of the junction left unmatched. The CDR3 sequence is 18 residues long.

The gene calls are TRBV30 and TRBJ1-1, with D perhaps TRBD1 (5 bases). This CDR3 has 13 amino acids. V was pared by 6 bases and J by 5 bases, with 16 bases between. CDR1 GTSNPN and CDR2 SVGIG come from the germline V gene (reference sequence). CDR3 protein: CACLRFQGTEAFF. Written as DNA, the CDR3 is TGTGCCTGCTTGCGATTTCAGGGAACTGAAGCTTTCTTT.

The chain carries TRBV19 and TRBJ1-3, with D unresolved. The CDR3 length is 15 residues. Germline assignment: CDR1 LNHDA and CDR2 SQIVND (reference sequence). V lost 7 bases, J lost 0 bases, and 13 bases lay in between. The CDR3 nucleotides are TGTGCCAGTATTGCCGGGCTCCTCTCTGGAAACACCATATATTTT. Its translation: CASIAGLLSGNTIYF.

There are a few counts of this clone. V usage is TRBV11-2 and J usage is TRBJ2-5, with 9 positions matching TRBD1. Germline values: CDR1 SGHAT, CDR2 FQNNGV. The CDR3 sequence is 15 residues long. V was clipped by 3 bases and J by 5 bases; unmatched bases: 7. In DNA, the CDR3 is TGTGCCAGCAGCTTTTCAACAGGGGGCAGCGAGACCCAGTACTTC. It codes for CASSFSTGGSETQYF.

The CDR3 nucleotides read TGTGCCAGCAGTTACTCGAGGCAGATGAACACTGAAGCTTTCTTT. As protein: CASSYSRQMNTEAFF. The rearrangement links TRBV6-5 to TRBJ1-1, with D unclear. In germline, CDR1 is MNHEY, CDR2 SVGAGI. The germline V and J ends were trimmed by 0 bases and 0 bases, with 8 bases remaining between them. The CDR3 runs 15 residues.

This chain joins TRBV4-1 and TRBJ1-5; 11 nucleotides line up with TRBD1. The CDR3 totals 17 residues. The V and J ends lost 1 base and 5 bases, in that order; junction bases with no gene match: 7. CDR1 MGHRA and CDR2 YSYEKL come from the germline V gene. CDR3 sequence (DNA): TGCGCCAGCAGCCAAGTAGGACAGGGGGCTGGATATCAGCCCCAGCATTTT. Its translation is CASSQVGQGAGYQPQHF.

This sequence joins TRBV29-1 and TRBJ2-7; 8 bases are shared with TRBD1. V shed 4 bases and J 5 bases; nucleotides not matched to a gene: 7. CDR3 size: 13 residues. Germline V gene data show CDR1 as SQVTM and CDR2 as ANQGSEA. As DNA, the CDR3 is TGCAGCGTTGGTTGGACAGGGTGGGACGAGCAGTACTTC. The encoded protein is CSVGWTGWDEQYF.

V gene TRBV30 combines with J gene TRBJ2-3; no clear D gene. Trimming left V 8 bases short and J 0 bases short, with 12 bases between. The CDR3 totals 13 residues. The germline V gene encodes CDR1 GTSNPN and CDR2 SVGIG (reference sequence). DNA for the CDR3: TGTGCCAGAAACAGCCAAAGCACAGATACGCAGTATTTT. It codes for CARNSQSTDTQYF. The variable domain in full, completed from reference TRBV30 and TRBJ2-3, reads SQTIHQWPATLVQPVGSPLSLECTVEGTSNPNLYWYRQAAGRGLQLLFYSVGIGQISSEVPQNLSASRPQDRQFILSSKKLLLSDSGFYLCARNSQSTDTQYFGPGTRLTVL.

The chain combines TRBV29-1 with TRBJ1-1; D not certain. The CDR3 length is 14 residues. CDR1 SQVTM and CDR2 ANQGSEA come from the germline V gene. V lost 4 bases to trimming and J lost 1 base, with 13 bases between them. This CDR3 reads CSVGRITANTEAFF. Here the CDR3 DNA reads TGCAGCGTTGGGAGAATTACAGCGAACACTGAAGCTTTCTTT.

This clone was counted between two and nine times. CDR3 nucleotide sequence: TGTGCCAGCAGCGTAGTGGTCTCAGGGGACTATGGCTACACCTTC. Translation: CASSVVVSGDYGYTF. The genes are TRBV9 and TRBJ1-2; D may be TRBD1 (6 bases). Trimming cost V 0 bases and J 3 bases, with 12 bases left between them. The germline V gene encodes CDR1 SGDLS and CDR2 YYNGEE. The CDR3 runs 15 residues.

The rearrangement links TRBV29-1 to TRBJ1-1; 9 nucleotides agree with TRBD1. The length of the CDR3 is 12 residues. After removal of 5 bases from V and 5 bases from J, the junction contained 3 bases not matched to a gene. Per germline, CDR1 SQVTM and CDR2 ANQGSEA. CDR3 sequence: CSVHRGRTEAFF. The CDR3 coding sequence is TGCAGCGTTCACAGGGGGCGGACTGAAGCTTTCTTT.

The rearrangement uses TRBV25-1 and TRBJ1-1; no reliable D call. Germline CDR1 reads MGHDK; CDR2 reads SYGVNS. This CDR3 region has 13 residues. V was pared by 5 bases and J by 0 bases, with 7 bases between. The CDR3 bases are TGTGCCAGCAGTCCGGCGGTGAACACTGAAGCTTTCTTT. It yields the protein CASSPAVNTEAFF.

This clone was picked up a small number of times. The chain joins TRBV30 to TRBJ1-2; 7 bases line up with TRBD1. This CDR3 is built from 13 residues. With V trimmed by 3 bases and J by 8 bases, 9 bases remained unmatched. Germline V gene lookup returns CDR1 GTSNPN and CDR2 SVGIG (reference sequence). CDR3 residues: CAWSSQGLGGYTF. The CDR3 nucleotides are TGTGCCTGGAGCTCACAGGGGTTAGGCGGCTACACCTTC.

The chain uses TRBV5-1 and TRBJ2-1; D may correspond to TRBD1 or TRBD2 (5 bases each). Between the trimmed V and J ends, which lost 4 bases and 0 bases, there was a span of 14 bases. The length of the CDR3 is 16 residues. Germline CDR1 and CDR2: SGHRS and YFSETQ. For the CDR3, the DNA is TGCGCCAGCAGCGTGGTCTCTGGGGGCTCCTACAATGAGCAGTTCTTC. It translates to CASSVVSGGSYNEQFF.

CDR3 loop: CSVEVRSYNEQFF. CDR3 sequence (DNA): TGCAGCGTTGAGGTCAGGAGTTACAATGAGCAGTTCTTC. The chain is built from TRBV29-1 and TRBJ2-1; no reliable D call. Trimming removed 3 bases at V and 4 bases at J, with 10 bases between. The V gene's germline CDR1 is SQVTM and CDR2 ANQGSEA. CDR3 length equals 13 residues.

In its sample, this clone was seen a few times. The chain has TRBV29-1 and TRBJ2-3; D remains unclear. CDR3 length equals 11 residues. Deletions cut 7 bases from V and 6 bases from J, with 11 bases between. Germline-derived CDR1 and CDR2 are SQVTM and ANQGSEA. The DNA for the CDR3 is TGCAGCGCCGGAGAGATGGATACGCAGTATTTT. It specifies CSAGEMDTQYF.

This clone was found a few times. For the CDR3, the DNA is TGTGCCAGCAGCCAATTGACAGGGGGCGGATCTAATTCACCCCTCCACTTT. It translates to CASSQLTGGGSNSPLHF. The V gene is TRBV14, the J gene TRBJ1-6; TRBD1 agrees at 10 bases. Germline-derived CDR1 and CDR2 are SGHDN and FVKESK. CDR3 size: 17 residues. V was pared by 2 bases and J by 6 bases, with 7 bases of the junction left unmatched.

DNA for the CDR3: TGTGCCTGGACCCCCGGGGAGGGCAGGAATGGCTACACCTTC. Its protein is CAWTPGEGRNGYTF. V usage is TRBV30 and J usage is TRBJ1-2; D is undetermined. The CDR3 loop spans 14 amino acids. CDR1 is GTSNPN and CDR2 is SVGIG in the germline V gene (reference sequence). V was trimmed by 4 bases and J by 6 bases, leaving 18 bases between them.

The chain carries TRBV19 and TRBJ1-1; tentatively, D is TRBD1 (6 bases). The germline CDR1 and CDR2 sequences are LNHDA and SQIVND (reference sequence). The CDR3 totals 15 residues. V was shortened by 4 bases and J by 5 bases, with 17 bases between the two germline ends. In nucleotides, the CDR3 is TGTGCCAGTAGTACCCGCCGGACAGATTCTACTGAAGCTTTCTTT. Translation gives CASSTRRTDSTEAFF.

This sequence joins TRBV6-1 and TRBJ2-7, with D possibly matching TRBD1 (7 bases). The CDR3 loop spans 16 amino acids. Deletions cut 2 bases from V and 3 bases from J, with 17 bases between. Germline V gene sequence: CDR1 MNHNS, CDR2 SASEGT. CDR3: CASSEQGGTTLYEQYF. The CDR3 coding sequence is TGTGCCAGCAGTGAACAGGGGGGTACGACTCTCTACGAGCAGTACTTC.

This chain links TRBV25-1 with TRBJ1-1, with TRBD1 identical over 7 bases. CDR3 length: 14 amino acids. Germline-derived CDR1 and CDR2 are MGHDK and SYGVNS. V dropped 3 bases and J dropped 5; count of bases not matched to a gene: 6. CDR3 sequence (DNA): TGTGCCAGCAGTGATACAGGGGCAAGGACTGAAGCTTTCTTT. Its translation: CASSDTGARTEAFF.

This clone has only a few counts. The V call is TRBV29-1, the J call TRBJ1-4, with TRBD1 matching 9 bases. The CDR3 spans 13 residues. The germline V gene encodes CDR1 SQVTM and CDR2 ANQGSEA. V shed 4 bases and J 7 bases; nucleotides not matched to a gene: 4. The CDR3 spells CSVVGQGGEKLFF. The CDR3, as DNA: TGCAGCGTTGTGGGACAGGGCGGTGAAAAACTGTTTTTT.

The chain couples TRBV7-8 to TRBJ1-5, with D possibly matching TRBD1 (5 bases). Trimming removed 3 bases from V and 0 bases from J, with 18 bases in between. The CDR3 length is 18 residues. Germline loops: CDR1 SGHVS, CDR2 FQNEAQ. This CDR3 is CASSLGETGMYSNQPQHF. The CDR3 DNA is TGTGCCAGCAGCTTGGGGGAAACGGGCATGTATAGCAATCAGCCCCAGCATTTT.

The chain links TRBV27 to TRBJ2-6, with no clear D. The germline CDR1 and CDR2 sequences are MNHEY and SMNVEV (reference sequence). The V and J ends lost 2 bases and 0 bases respectively, with 11 bases between them. The CDR3 length is 17 residues. In nucleotides, the CDR3 is TGTGCCAGCAGTTTAGAGCCGGTGTTCTCTGGGGCCAACGTCCTGACTTTC. Translating gives CASSLEPVFSGANVLTF.

For this clone: At one end the junction does not follow the germline gene, possibly because of a read error. This chain connects TRBV6-5 to TRBJ2-3; TRBD2 matches 10 bases. Germline V gene lookup returns CDR1 MNHEY and CDR2 SVGAGI. The CDR3 covers 15 residues. The CDR3 loop is CASTQASGGTDMQYF. The DNA of the CDR3 is TGTGCCAGCACCCAGGCTAGCGGGGGCACAGATATGCAGTATTTT.

V usage is TRBV2 and J usage is TRBJ2-4; tentatively, D is TRBD2 (5 bases). Germline V CDR1 and CDR2: SNHLY, FYNNEI. V was clipped by 7 bases and J by 2 bases, with 12 bases between them. The length of the CDR3 is 14 residues. The CDR3, as DNA: TGTGCCAGCAACGGGGTGGCGACCAAAAACATTCAGTACTTC. It encodes CASNGVATKNIQYF.